The 11 T cell receptor beta chains listed next were all sequenced from one sample in a study of blood T cell repertoires in COVID-19. The assay was immunoSEQ multiplex PCR, and TCRdb's table has in-frame clones only and misses some. The sample has roughly 250,000 clones; 70% to 85% are singletons. Sequencing was done on a sample of peripheral blood. The origin of the receptors is a woman at least 80 years old with active or convalescent COVID-19.

The chain combines TRBV4-1 with TRBJ2-7; D not resolved. Trimming removed 0 bases from V and 2 bases from J, with 8 bases in between. In germline, CDR1 is MGHRA, CDR2 YSYEKL. CDR3 size: 14 residues. This chain's CDR3 is CASSQEGLAYEQYF. The CDR3 DNA reads as TGCGCCAGCAGCCAAGAAGGCCTAGCCTACGAGCAGTACTTC.

Many counts were recorded for this clone. The chain couples TRBV19 to TRBJ1-5; tentative D call: TRBD1 (5 bases). The CDR3 length is 18 residues. Per germline, CDR1 LNHDA and CDR2 SQIVND (reference sequence). The germline V and J ends were trimmed by 1 base and 3 bases, with 19 bases remaining between them. The CDR3 reads CASSIARPGRRLNQPQHF. The CDR3 nucleotides read TGTGCCAGTAGTATAGCCCGCCCAGGGAGGCGCCTCAATCAGCCCCAGCATTTT. Filled out from reference TRBV19 and TRBJ1-5, the complete variable domain reads DGGITQSPKYLFRKEGQNVTLSCEQNLNHDAMYWYRQDPGQGLRLIYYSQIVNDFQKGDIAEGYSVSREKKESFPLTVTSAQKNPTAFYLCASSIARPGRRLNQPQHFGDGTRLSIL.

The chain carries TRBV5-6 and TRBJ1-5; possible D gene TRBD1, 6 bases. The CDR3 has 16 amino acids. Germline V gene data show CDR1 as SGHDT and CDR2 as YYEEEE. V dropped 8 bases and J dropped 2 bases, with 20 bases sitting between them. CDR3 sequence: CASTGQSNGGNQPQHF. The CDR3, as DNA: TGTGCCAGTACCGGACAGTCCAACGGAGGCAATCAGCCCCAGCATTTT. Variable domain in full (rest from reference TRBV5-6 and TRBJ1-5): DAGVTQSPTHLIKTRGQQVTLRCSPKSGHDTVSWYQQALGQGPQFIFQYYEEEERQRGNFPDRFSGHQFPNYSSELNVNALLLGDSALYLCASTGQSNGGNQPQHFGDGTRLSIL.

This chain joins TRBV28 and TRBJ1-2, with a possible D match to TRBD1 (5 bases). Trimming removed 5 bases from V and 4 bases from J, with 11 bases in between. The germline V gene encodes CDR1 MDHEN and CDR2 SYDVKM. This CDR3 comprises 13 residues. In nucleotides, the CDR3 is TGTGCCAGCAGTCCACCAGACAGCTATGGCTACACCTTC. It yields the protein CASSPPDSYGYTF.

The chain joins TRBV3-1 (or the pseudogene TRBV3-2) to TRBJ2-3; weak D call: TRBD2 (5 bases). The V gene lost 0 bases and the J gene lost 6 bases, with 16 bases spanning the gap. Germline V CDR1 and CDR2: LGHDT, YNNKEL (reference sequence). The CDR3 contains 16 residues. In DNA form, the CDR3 reads TGTGCCAGCAGCCAAGATACTAGGGCCCCTTCCGATACGCAGTATTTT. Protein: CASSQDTRAPSDTQYF.

In the case of this clone: Other DNA sequences in the sample encode the same CDR3. The gene calls are TRBV9 and TRBJ2-1; the match to TRBD2 covers 10 bases. V gave up 0 bases and J gave up 4 bases; unmatched junction bases: 1. Germline-derived CDR1 and CDR2 are SGDLS and YYNGEE. The CDR3 is 15 residues long. The CDR3 DNA is TGTGCCAGCAGCGTAGGACTAGCGGGTTACAATGAGCAGTTCTTC. As protein: CASSVGLAGYNEQFF.

This chain connects TRBV3-1 (or the pseudogene TRBV3-2) to TRBJ1-2; D is ambiguous. The V end lost 3 bases, the J end lost 2 bases, and 13 bases lay between the germline ends. Per the germline V gene, CDR1 is LGHDT and CDR2 is YNNKEL (reference sequence). This CDR3 spans 15 amino acids. The chain's CDR3 is CASSHPVEDNYGYTF. CDR3 sequence (DNA): TGTGCCAGCAGCCACCCCGTGGAGGACAACTATGGCTACACCTTC.

As DNA, the CDR3 is TGTGCCAGCAGGGACGCGGGGGAGACCGGGGAGCTGTTTTTT. This encodes CASRDAGETGELFF. V is TRBV3-1 (or the pseudogene TRBV3-2) and J is TRBJ2-2; 7 nucleotides line up with TRBD2. Looked up from germline, CDR1 is LGHDT and CDR2 is YNNKEL (reference sequence). The CDR3 covers 14 residues. V trimming: 6 bases; J trimming: 5 bases; junction bases outside the gene matches: 6.

This chain uses TRBV28 with TRBJ1-2, with unresolved D. From germline, CDR1 is MDHEN and CDR2 SYDVKM. The V and J ends lost 5 bases and 8 bases respectively, with 18 bases between them. The length of the CDR3 is 14 residues. The CDR3, as DNA: TGTGCCAGCAGTCCGCTGGGCCCGACCTCCGGCTACACCTTC. It specifies CASSPLGPTSGYTF.

Only one count was recorded for this clone. This chain links TRBV9 with TRBJ2-2; 7 bases match TRBD2. The trim removed 0 bases at V and 4 bases at J, leaving 0 bases unmatched. CDR3 length: 14 residues. Germline CDR1 and CDR2: SGDLS and YYNGEE. The CDR3 coding sequence is TGTGCCAGCAGCGTAGGGACTAGCACCGGGGAGCTGTTTTTT. This codes for CASSVGTSTGELFF.

The V gene is TRBV9, the J gene TRBJ2-3, with a possible D match to TRBD1 (7 bases). Germline CDR1 SGDLS, CDR2 YYNGEE. The CDR3 spans 16 residues. The V and J ends lost 7 bases and 6 bases respectively, with 24 bases between them. CDR3 DNA: TGTGCCAGCGGCCTAACCCACAGGGGAGGCGCGGATACGCAGTATTTT. It yields the protein CASGLTHRGGADTQYF. The full variable domain, its missing parts supplied by reference TRBV9 and TRBJ2-3, is DSGVTQTPKHLITATGQRVTLRCSPRSGDLSVYWYQQSLDQGLQFLIQYYNGEERAKGNILERFSAQQFPDLHSELNLSSLELGDSALYFCASGLTHRGGADTQYFGPGTRLTVL.